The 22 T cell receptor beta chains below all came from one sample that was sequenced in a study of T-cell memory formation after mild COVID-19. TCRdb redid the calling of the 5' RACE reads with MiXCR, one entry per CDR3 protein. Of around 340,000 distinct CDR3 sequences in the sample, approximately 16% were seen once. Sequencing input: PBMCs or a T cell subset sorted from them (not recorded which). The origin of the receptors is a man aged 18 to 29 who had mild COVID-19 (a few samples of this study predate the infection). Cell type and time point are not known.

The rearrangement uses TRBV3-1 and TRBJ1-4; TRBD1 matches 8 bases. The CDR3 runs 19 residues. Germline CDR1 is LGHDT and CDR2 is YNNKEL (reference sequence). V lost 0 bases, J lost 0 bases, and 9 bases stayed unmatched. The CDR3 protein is CASSQDRDRPVSTNEKLFF. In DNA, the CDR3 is TGTGCCAGCAGCCAAGACCGGGACAGGCCAGTGTCAACTAATGAAAAACTGTTTTTT.

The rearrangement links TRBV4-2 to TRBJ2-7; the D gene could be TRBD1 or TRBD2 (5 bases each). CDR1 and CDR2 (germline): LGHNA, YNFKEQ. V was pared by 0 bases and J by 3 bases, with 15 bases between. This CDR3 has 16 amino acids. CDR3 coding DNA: TGTGCCAGCAGCCAAGATGACAGTTGGAGGAGCTACGAGCAGTACTTC. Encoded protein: CASSQDDSWRSYEQYF.

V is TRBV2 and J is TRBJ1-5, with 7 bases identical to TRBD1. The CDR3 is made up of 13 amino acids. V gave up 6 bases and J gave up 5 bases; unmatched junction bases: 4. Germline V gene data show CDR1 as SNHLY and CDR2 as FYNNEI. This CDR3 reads CASRYTGDQPQHF. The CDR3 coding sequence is TGTGCCAGCAGGTACACAGGGGATCAGCCCCAGCATTTT.

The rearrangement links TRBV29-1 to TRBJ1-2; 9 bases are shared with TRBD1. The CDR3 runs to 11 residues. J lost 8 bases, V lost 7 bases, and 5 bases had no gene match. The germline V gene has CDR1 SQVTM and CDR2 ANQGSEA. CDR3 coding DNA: TGCAGCGCACGACAGGGGGACGGCTACACCTTC. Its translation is CSARQGDGYTF.

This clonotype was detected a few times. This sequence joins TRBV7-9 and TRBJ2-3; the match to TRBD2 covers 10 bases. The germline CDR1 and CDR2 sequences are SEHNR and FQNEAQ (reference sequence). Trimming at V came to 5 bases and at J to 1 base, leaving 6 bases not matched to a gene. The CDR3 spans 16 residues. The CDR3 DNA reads TGTGCCAGCAGCACCCCTCTAGCGGGGGGCACAGATACGCAGTATTTT. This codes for CASSTPLAGGTDTQYF.

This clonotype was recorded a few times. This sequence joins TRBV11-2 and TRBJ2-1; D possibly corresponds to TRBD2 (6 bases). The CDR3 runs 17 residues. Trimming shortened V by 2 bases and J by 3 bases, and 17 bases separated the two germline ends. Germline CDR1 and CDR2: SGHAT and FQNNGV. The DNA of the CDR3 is TGTGCCAGCAGCTTACGGGACCCCTCGCGGGGCTACAATGAGCAGTTCTTC. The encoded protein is CASSLRDPSRGYNEQFF.

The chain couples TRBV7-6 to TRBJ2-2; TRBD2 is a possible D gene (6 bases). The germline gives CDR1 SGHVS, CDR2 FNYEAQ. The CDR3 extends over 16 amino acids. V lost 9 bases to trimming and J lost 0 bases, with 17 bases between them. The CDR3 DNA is TGTGCCAGTGCGACACCTGCGGGGACGAACACCGGGGAGCTGTTTTTT. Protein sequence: CASATPAGTNTGELFF.

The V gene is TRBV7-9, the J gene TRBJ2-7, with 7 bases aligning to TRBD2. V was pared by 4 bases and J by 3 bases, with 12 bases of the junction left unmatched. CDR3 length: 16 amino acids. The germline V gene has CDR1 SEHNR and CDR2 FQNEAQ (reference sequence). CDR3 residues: CASSSSRGRAFYEQYV. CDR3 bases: TGTGCCAGCAGCTCATCGCGGGGGAGGGCTTTCTACGAGCAGTACGTC.

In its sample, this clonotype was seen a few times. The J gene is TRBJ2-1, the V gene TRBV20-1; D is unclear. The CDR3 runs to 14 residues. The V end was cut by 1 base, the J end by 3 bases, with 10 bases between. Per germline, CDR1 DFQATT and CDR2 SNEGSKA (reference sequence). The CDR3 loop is CSARVGGSYNEQFF. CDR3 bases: TGCAGTGCTAGAGTCGGCGGAAGCTACAATGAGCAGTTCTTC.

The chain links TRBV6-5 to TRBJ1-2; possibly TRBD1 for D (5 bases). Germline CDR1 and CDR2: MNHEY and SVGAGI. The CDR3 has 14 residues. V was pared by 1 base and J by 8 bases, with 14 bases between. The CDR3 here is CASSYWGGEEGYTF. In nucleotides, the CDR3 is TGTGCCAGCAGTTACTGGGGAGGGGAAGAAGGCTACACCTTC.

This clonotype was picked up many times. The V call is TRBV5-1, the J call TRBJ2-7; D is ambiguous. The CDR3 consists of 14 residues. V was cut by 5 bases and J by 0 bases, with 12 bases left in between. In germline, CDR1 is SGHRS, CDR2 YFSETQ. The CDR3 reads CASSQGPISYEQYF. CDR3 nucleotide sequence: TGCGCCAGCAGTCAAGGACCGATCTCCTACGAGCAGTACTTC.

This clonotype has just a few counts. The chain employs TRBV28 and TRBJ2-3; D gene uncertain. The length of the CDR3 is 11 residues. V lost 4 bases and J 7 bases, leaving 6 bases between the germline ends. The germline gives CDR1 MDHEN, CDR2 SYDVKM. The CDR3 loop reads CASSWANTQYF. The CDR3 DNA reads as TGTGCCAGCAGTTGGGCGAATACGCAGTATTTT.

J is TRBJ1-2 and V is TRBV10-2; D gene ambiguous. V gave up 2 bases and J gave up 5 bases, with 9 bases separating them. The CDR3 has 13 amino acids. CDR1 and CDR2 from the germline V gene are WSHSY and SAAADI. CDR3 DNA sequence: TGCGCCAGCAGTGAGAGGGCAGTTTATGGCTACACCTTC. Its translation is CASSERAVYGYTF.

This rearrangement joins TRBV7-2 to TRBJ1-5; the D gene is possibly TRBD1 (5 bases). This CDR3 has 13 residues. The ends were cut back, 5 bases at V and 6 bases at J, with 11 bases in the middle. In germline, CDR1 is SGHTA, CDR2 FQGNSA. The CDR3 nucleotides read TGTGCCAGCAGCCATGGGGACGGTCAGCCCCAGCATTTT. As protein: CASSHGDGQPQHF.

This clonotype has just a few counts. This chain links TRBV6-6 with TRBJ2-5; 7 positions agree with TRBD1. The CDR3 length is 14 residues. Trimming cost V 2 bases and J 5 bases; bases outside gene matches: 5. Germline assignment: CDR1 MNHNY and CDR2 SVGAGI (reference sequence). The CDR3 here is CASSYPDRVETQYF. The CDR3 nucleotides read TGTGCCAGCAGTTACCCCGACAGGGTGGAGACCCAGTACTTC.

DNA of the CDR3: TGCAGTGCTAGGAAGACAGAGTACGAGCAGTACGTC. Encoded protein: CSARKTEYEQYV. This chain uses TRBV20-1 with TRBJ2-7; D is possibly TRBD1 (5 bases). The V end was cut by 3 bases, the J end by 4 bases, with 10 bases between. Germline V gene sequence: CDR1 DFQATT, CDR2 SNEGSKA (reference sequence). CDR3 length equals 12 residues.

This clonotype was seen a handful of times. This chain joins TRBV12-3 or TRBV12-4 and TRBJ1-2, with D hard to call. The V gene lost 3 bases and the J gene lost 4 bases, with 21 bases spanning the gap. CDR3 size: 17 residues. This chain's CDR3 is CASSLFVLGLARYGYTF. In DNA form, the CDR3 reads TGTGCCAGCAGTTTGTTTGTATTGGGCCTAGCTCGCTATGGCTACACCTTC.

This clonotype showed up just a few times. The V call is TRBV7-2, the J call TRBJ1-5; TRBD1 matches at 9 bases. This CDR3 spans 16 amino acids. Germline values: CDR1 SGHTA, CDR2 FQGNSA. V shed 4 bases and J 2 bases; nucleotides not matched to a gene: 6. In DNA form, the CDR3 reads TGTGCCAGCAGCTACCTTTGGACAGGGGGCAATCAGCCCCAGCATTTT. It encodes CASSYLWTGGNQPQHF.

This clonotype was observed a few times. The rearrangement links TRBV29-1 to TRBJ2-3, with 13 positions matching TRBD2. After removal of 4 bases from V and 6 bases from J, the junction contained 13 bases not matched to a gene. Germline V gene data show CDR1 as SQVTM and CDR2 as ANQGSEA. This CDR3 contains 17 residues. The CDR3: CSVGQGLAGPDGDTQYF. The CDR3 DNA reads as TGCAGCGTTGGCCAGGGACTAGCGGGGCCCGACGGGGATACGCAGTATTTT.

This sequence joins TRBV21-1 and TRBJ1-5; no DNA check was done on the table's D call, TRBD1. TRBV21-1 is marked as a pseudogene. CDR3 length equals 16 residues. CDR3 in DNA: TGTGCCAGCAGCGGCCCCGGGACAGGGGAATATCAGCCCCAGCATTTT. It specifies CASSGPGTGEYQPQHF.

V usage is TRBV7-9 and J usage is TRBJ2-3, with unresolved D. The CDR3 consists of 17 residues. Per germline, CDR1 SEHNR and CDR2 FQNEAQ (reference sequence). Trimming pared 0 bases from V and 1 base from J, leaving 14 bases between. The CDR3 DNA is TGTGCCAGCAGCTTAGCCTCAGGCCCTGGTGGCACAGATACGCAGTATTTT. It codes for CASSLASGPGGTDTQYF.

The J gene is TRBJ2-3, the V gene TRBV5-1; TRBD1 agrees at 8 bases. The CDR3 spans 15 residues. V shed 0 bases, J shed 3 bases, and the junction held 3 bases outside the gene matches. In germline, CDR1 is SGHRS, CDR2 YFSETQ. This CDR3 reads CASSLEGQETDTQYF. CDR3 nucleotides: TGCGCCAGCAGCTTGGAGGGACAGGAAACAGATACGCAGTATTTT.